This T cell receptor (beta chain) was sequenced for a study of blood T cells in healthy people across ages. Study-level findings and limits: Unsorted PBMC input precluded a conclusive naive versus antigen-experienced comparison. Older individuals had lower TCR beta diversity per million T cells (the decline was roughly linear).

Alongside a J-beta primer mix, a sample-barcoded 5' primer served in a second PCR lasting roughly 7 to 11 cycles. Each cDNA molecule was tagged by a template-switch adaptor with 12 random nucleotides. Each CDR3 protein is one row after TCRdb ran MiXCR on the 5' RACE reads. Among under 750,000 distinct CDR3 sequences listed, around half were seen once. J gave up 2 bases and V 6 bases, and 1 base lay outside the gene matches. The CDR3 spans 13 residues. The germline V gene encodes CDR1 MNHNY and CDR2 SVGAGI (reference sequence). The draw of peripheral blood yielded ten milliliters from each donor. This clonotype showed up many times. Its specificity is unknown.

Specimen: blood. The chain employs TRBV6-6 and TRBJ2-5, with 9 bases fitting TRBD2. The sequence was collected from an elderly man in good health. The CDR3 reads CASRLAGQETQYF. CDR3 nucleotides: TGTGCCAGCAGACTAGCGGGTCAAGAGACCCAGTACTTC.